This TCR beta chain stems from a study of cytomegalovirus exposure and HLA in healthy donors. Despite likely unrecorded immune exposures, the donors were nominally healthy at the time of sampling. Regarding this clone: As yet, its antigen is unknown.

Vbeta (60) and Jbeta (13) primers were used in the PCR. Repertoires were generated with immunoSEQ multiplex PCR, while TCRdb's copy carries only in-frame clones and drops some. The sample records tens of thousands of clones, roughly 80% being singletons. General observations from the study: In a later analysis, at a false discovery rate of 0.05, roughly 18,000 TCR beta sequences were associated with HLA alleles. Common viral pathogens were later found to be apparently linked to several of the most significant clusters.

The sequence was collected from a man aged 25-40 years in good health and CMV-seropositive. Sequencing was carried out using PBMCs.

CDR3 sequence reads: CASSLAGLHQPQHF. The CDR3 bases are TGTGCCAGCAGCCTTGCGGGCTTACATCAGCCCCAGCATTTT. This chain links TRBV6-1 with TRBJ1-5; unclear D gene. From germline, CDR1 is MNHNS and CDR2 SASEGT. Trimming shortened V by 6 bases and J by 5 bases, and 14 bases separated the two germline ends. CDR3 length equals 14 residues.